The 23 T cell receptor beta chains below come from one sample, sequenced in a study of blood T cell repertoires in COVID-19 (TCRdb year 2020). The library was built by means of the immunoSEQ multiplex PCR assay. TCRdb obtained this table from immuneACCESS and retained in-frame rearrangements with V and J assigned. These tables miss some clones; where compared with another copy, unresolved V genes account for less than half of the shortfall, and the remainder is unexplained. This sample is represented by under 150,000 clones; about 83% of them were singletons. About 6.3% of the sample is in the top ten clones. The sample was peripheral blood. All receptors come from a man older than 75 with active or convalescent COVID-19.

The chain employs TRBV28 and TRBJ2-7, with 7 bases lining up with TRBD1. Germline V gives CDR1 MDHEN, CDR2 SYDVKM. This CDR3 is built from 14 residues. J gave up 0 bases and V 7 bases, and 6 bases lay outside the gene matches. The CDR3 sequence is CASKGQRYSYEQYF. In DNA, the CDR3 is TGTGCCAGCAAGGGACAGCGATACTCCTACGAGCAGTACTTC.

The chain combines TRBV27 with TRBJ2-7, with 11 bases matching TRBD1. The CDR3 extends over 15 amino acids. Germline values: CDR1 MNHEY, CDR2 SMNVEV (reference sequence). V dropped 4 bases and J dropped 6; count of bases not matched to a gene: 8. The CDR3 sequence: CASSSPDRGLIEQYF. The CDR3 region has the DNA TGTGCCAGCAGTTCCCCGGACAGGGGGCTAATCGAGCAGTACTTC.

This chain connects TRBV12-5 to TRBJ2-2; TRBD2 agrees at 7 bases. Per germline, CDR1 LGHNT and CDR2 FRNRAP. After removal of 1 base from V and 0 bases from J, the junction contained 11 bases not matched to a gene. The CDR3 is 19 residues long. In DNA, the CDR3 is TGTGCTAGTGGTTTGGCCGGACTAGTGTACTCTCCGAACACCGGGGAGCTGTTTTTT. It specifies CASGLAGLVYSPNTGELFF.

CDR3 sequence reads: CASRPQGTLNTEAFF. CDR3 nucleotide sequence: TGTGCCAGCAGACCACAGGGGACATTAAACACTGAAGCTTTCTTT. The gene calls are TRBV7-2 and TRBJ1-1, with TRBD1 matching over 7 bases. This CDR3 has 15 residues. The J segment lost 2 bases and the V segment lost 6 bases, leaving 9 bases of the junction unmatched. CDR1 is SGHTA, CDR2 FQGNSA, per germline.

This chain uses TRBV27 with TRBJ1-6, with 9 positions matching TRBD1. Germline V lookup: CDR1 MNHEY, CDR2 SMNVEV (reference sequence). The CDR3 consists of 18 residues. J was trimmed by 8 bases and V by 3 bases; bases with no gene match: 14. The CDR3 DNA reads as TGTGCCAGCAGTTTTAGAGTCCCGGGACAGGGACCCCATTCACCCCTCCACTTT. Protein sequence: CASSFRVPGQGPHSPLHF.

The V and J genes are TRBV7-9 and TRBJ2-1, with 8 bases fitting TRBD2. Trimming cost V 6 bases and J 4 bases; bases outside gene matches: 2. The CDR3 is 13 amino acids. The germline V gene encodes CDR1 SEHNR and CDR2 FQNEAQ (reference sequence). The CDR3 protein is CASRRGAYNEQFF. The CDR3 coding sequence is TGTGCCAGCAGGCGGGGGGCGTACAATGAGCAGTTCTTC.

CDR3 DNA: TGTGCCAGCAGCTTGGCCCAGACTAGCGGGGGGCGAGGAGAGACCCAGTACTTC. The encoded protein is CASSLAQTSGGRGETQYF. The genes are TRBV5-6 and TRBJ2-5; 13 positions agree with TRBD2. V lost 0 bases and J lost 4; bases outside the gene matches: 9. CDR1 is SGHDT and CDR2 is YYEEEE in the germline V gene. The CDR3 has 18 residues.

V is TRBV7-3 and J is TRBJ2-7; D possibly corresponds to TRBD2 (7 bases). CDR3 size: 15 residues. Looked up from germline, CDR1 is SGHTA and CDR2 is FQGTGA. Trimming stripped 2 bases from V and 4 bases from J, with 15 bases between. This CDR3 reads CASSLFGGQVYEQYF. CDR3 in DNA: TGTGCCAGCAGCTTATTCGGGGGGCAGGTGTACGAGCAGTACTTC.

The chain carries TRBV28 and TRBJ2-5; 7 positions agree with TRBD1. This CDR3 is 16 amino acids long. The germline CDR1 and CDR2 sequences are MDHEN and SYDVKM. V was clipped by 6 bases and J by 0 bases; unmatched bases: 10. This chain's CDR3 is CASSRTGLGYQETQYF. The CDR3 DNA reads as TGTGCCAGCAGCAGGACAGGATTGGGGTACCAAGAGACCCAGTACTTC.

V usage is TRBV7-9 and J usage is TRBJ1-5; TRBD1 is a possible D gene (5 bases). The germline CDR1 and CDR2 sequences are SEHNR and FQNEAQ (reference sequence). There are 12 residues in the CDR3. V lost 5 bases, J lost 4 bases, and 6 bases lay in between. DNA of the CDR3: TGTGCCAGCAGCCAGGGAAATCAGCCCCAGCATTTT. This sequence encodes CASSQGNQPQHF.

The chain couples TRBV7-6 to TRBJ1-2, with TRBD1 as a possible D gene (5 bases). Trimming cost V 4 bases and J 0 bases, with 15 bases left between them. Germline V gene sequence: CDR1 SGHVS, CDR2 FNYEAQ. CDR3 length equals 16 residues. The CDR3 DNA reads as TGTGCCAGCAGCTCCACCCCGGGACTCTCTAACTATGGCTACACCTTC. It specifies CASSSTPGLSNYGYTF.

The chain joins TRBV3-1 (or the pseudogene TRBV3-2) to TRBJ1-1; D call uncertain. Germline CDR1 reads LGHDT; CDR2 reads YNNKEL (reference sequence). This CDR3 region has 14 residues. The V and J ends lost 0 bases and 1 base respectively, with 6 bases between them. CDR3 DNA sequence: TGTGCCAGCAGCCAAGAGAGGGCGAACACTGAAGCTTTCTTT. It is translated as CASSQERANTEAFF.

This chain links TRBV5-1 with TRBJ1-6; the D is unclear. V lost 0 bases and J 10 bases, leaving 11 bases between the germline ends. CDR1 and CDR2 (germline): SGHRS, YFSETQ. CDR3 size: 14 residues. The CDR3 bases are TGCGCCAGCAGCTTGGAACTGGAGGGATCACCCCTCCACTTT. It yields the protein CASSLELEGSPLHF. The full variable domain, completed using reference TRBV5-1 and TRBJ1-6, is KAGVTQTPRYLIKTRGQQVTLSCSPISGHRSVSWYQQTPGQGLQFLFEYFSETQRNKGNFPGRFSGRQFSNSRSEMNVSTLELGDSALYLCASSLELEGSPLHFGNGTRLTVT.

The gene calls are TRBV28 and TRBJ2-3; 9 nucleotides line up with TRBD2. CDR3 length equals 17 residues. Per the germline V gene, CDR1 is MDHEN and CDR2 is SYDVKM. Unmatched junction bases numbered 11, after V lost 6 bases and J lost 1 base. CDR3 protein: CASRPPRASGGTDTQYF. The CDR3 DNA sequence: TGTGCCAGCAGACCGCCTAGGGCTAGCGGGGGCACAGATACGCAGTATTTT.

The chain combines TRBV12-3 or TRBV12-4 with TRBJ1-3; 8 positions agree with TRBD1. The CDR3 extends over 13 amino acids. After removal of 7 bases from V and 4 bases from J, the junction contained 3 bases not matched to a gene. The chain's CDR3 is CASNRDRGNTIYF. CDR3 in DNA: TGTGCCAGCAACCGGGACAGGGGAAACACCATATATTTT.

The J gene is TRBJ1-6, the V gene TRBV10-3, with 10 positions matching TRBD1. The CDR3 runs to 14 residues. Trimming removed 5 bases from V and 7 bases from J; junction bases left unmatched: 2. CDR1 and CDR2 (germline): ENHRY, SYGVKD. The CDR3 is CAISTDRGNSPLHF. For the CDR3, the DNA is TGTGCCATCAGTACGGACAGGGGGAATTCACCCCTCCACTTT.

This clone was observed a few times. The V and J genes are TRBV5-5 and TRBJ2-7; D might be TRBD2 (6 bases). This CDR3 is 13 amino acids long. Per the germline V gene, CDR1 is SGHKS and CDR2 is YYEKEE (reference sequence). V was pared by 4 bases and J by 3 bases, with 11 bases between. As DNA, the CDR3 is TGTGCCAGCAGCCCGGACGGGGGCTACGAGCAGTACTTC. Its translation: CASSPDGGYEQYF. Filled out from reference TRBV5-5 and TRBJ2-7, the complete variable domain reads DAGVTQSPTHLIKTRGQQVTLRCSPISGHKSVSWYQQVLGQGPQFIFQYYEKEERGRGNFPDRFSARQFPNYSSELNVNALLLGDSALYLCASSPDGGYEQYFGPGTRLTVT.

This rearrangement joins TRBV12-3 or TRBV12-4 to TRBJ1-1; no clear D. The CDR3 is 12 amino acids. Between the trimmed V and J ends, which lost 0 bases and 8 bases, there was a span of 7 bases. CDR3 protein: CASSLARYEAFF. The CDR3 DNA reads as TGTGCCAGCAGTTTAGCGAGGTACGAAGCTTTCTTT.

The chain has TRBV6-2 or TRBV6-3 and TRBJ1-1, with D tentatively TRBD1 (6 bases). The ends were cut back, 2 bases at V and 3 bases at J, with 7 bases in the middle. The CDR3 is 13 amino acids. The germline CDR1 and CDR2 sequences are MNHEY and SVGEGT. DNA for the CDR3: TGTGCCAGCAGTTACGACAGGCACACTGAAGCTTTCTTT. Its translation: CASSYDRHTEAFF.

This clone was picked up a small number of times. V usage is TRBV27 and J usage is TRBJ1-1; perhaps TRBD1 as D (5 bases). CDR3 length: 14 residues. CDR1 is MNHEY and CDR2 is SMNVEV in the germline V gene (reference sequence). With 0 bases removed from V and 8 bases from J, the gap between germline ends came to 13 bases. CDR3 sequence (DNA): TGTGCCAGCAGTTTATCGGGGGGGATTTCAGAAGCTTTCTTT. Translation gives CASSLSGGISEAFF.

The rearrangement joins TRBV3-1 (or the pseudogene TRBV3-2) to TRBJ2-3, with no clear D. CDR3 length: 14 amino acids. V shed 1 base and J shed 4 bases, with 9 bases lying between them. Germline CDR1 is LGHDT and CDR2 is YNNKEL (reference sequence). CDR3 amino acids: CASSQGRFADTQYF. As DNA, the CDR3 is TGTGCCAGCAGCCAAGGCAGGTTCGCAGATACGCAGTATTTT.

This clone has more than one count but fewer than ten. The rearrangement joins TRBV5-5 to TRBJ2-1; possible D gene TRBD2, 5 bases. This CDR3 is built from 14 residues. Germline loops: CDR1 SGHKS, CDR2 YYEKEE (reference sequence). V gave up 5 bases and J gave up 0 bases, with 9 bases separating them. This CDR3 is CASRDLNSYNEQFF. In DNA, the CDR3 is TGTGCCAGCAGGGACTTAAACTCCTACAATGAGCAGTTCTTC.

This clone was seen a handful of times. This sequence joins TRBV7-3 and TRBJ1-2; 7 nucleotides match TRBD1. Germline CDR1 and CDR2: SGHTA and FQGTGA. Unmatched junction bases numbered 8, after V lost 5 bases and J lost 8 bases. The CDR3 length is 13 residues. This chain's CDR3 is CASSISRGRGYTF. CDR3 nucleotide sequence: TGTGCCAGCAGCATTTCGAGGGGGCGCGGCTACACCTTC.